This record looks at one TCR beta chain sequence and its context. This clone was seen a handful of times. Its antigen is not yet known. Base qualities are not recorded, but no much larger clone differs from it by a single base. The treatment or condition label on this specimen signifies: randomized to nivolumab then ipilimumab (arm A) or the reverse (arm B). None of the patients in the trial had previously been given DNA-damaging chemotherapy. Live CD3+CD8+ cells negative for CD19 and CD56 were sorted from thawed PBMCs on a FACS Aria II flow cytometer. CheckMate 064, a randomized, open-label phase II trial of sequential checkpoint blockade, was the source of the samples, all of which came from patients with melanoma. Peripheral blood mononuclear cells were obtained through leukapheresis, purified using Ficoll-Paque, and frozen in human serum containing roughly 9.8% DMSO. Purity of sorted blood CD3+CD8+ cells was verified at >98% immediately after sorting, followed by DNA extraction.

The data are from a study of sequential checkpoint blockade in melanoma (dated by TCRdb to about 2019). General notes on the study: Patients were randomized 1:1 to first-line nivolumab followed by ipilimumab (arm A) or ipilimumab followed by nivolumab (arm B). Maintenance nivolumab was given following each of the two trial sequences. Overall results and qualifications from the work: The response-prediction model combining TCR metrics and mutation burden needs validation in larger, independent patient cohorts.

Counted from cysteine to phenylalanine, this CDR3 has 15 amino acids. The sequence is cut down to CDR3 DNA, 45 bases in frame from base 1. Reading the germline V gene (reference sequence) gives CDR1 SEHNR and CDR2 FQNEAQ. The V end gives up 5 bases and the J end 3 bases, leaving 9 bases in the junction not matched to a gene. TCRbeta CDR3 regions were immunosequenced from genomic DNA with the immunoSEQ Assay. Before high-throughput sequencing, the genomic DNA was amplified using bias-controlled multiplex PCR. The study's own analysis went as follows. To quantify the absolute abundance of each unique TCRbeta CDR3 region, the sequences were collapsed and filtered. Clonality, defined as 1 minus Pielou's evenness, was calculated using productive rearrangements only. A previously published method was used to identify clones with significantly greater frequencies in on-treatment samples than in baseline samples. What TCRdb holds here is the immuneACCESS table cut down to in-frame rearrangements. Part of the clones is not present; checked against another copy, under half of the missing clones reflect an unresolved V gene, and the others are unexplained. That table furnishes V, J and clone size, whereas the DNA furnished D and trimming. The sample records around 3,600 clones, roughly 59% of which are singletons. The leading ten clones occupy approximately 22% of the sample.

Sequencing used CD8+ T cells sorted from blood (inferred from file names), obtained from a patient given nivolumab and ipilimumab in sequence. The chain employs TRBV7-9 and TRBJ1-1, and 7 junction bases match TRBD1. The sequence was collected from a human patient with melanoma. Some clones in this sample may be carry-over from other donors' samples. The DNA sequence follows: TGTGCCAGCAGCACGACAGGGCTGGGGGACACTGAAGCTTTCTTT. Translation gives CASSTTGLGDTEAFF.